The T cell receptor (beta chain) described here comes from a study of blood T cell repertoires in COVID-19. For the study at large: PBMCs, B-cell-depleted T cells, or T cells provided the cDNA or gDNA that made up the material.

In the original workflow: Amplified reference gene primers provided the basis for estimating nucleated cell counts. TCRdb keeps only in-frame clones here, not all; method: immunoSEQ multiplex PCR. D and trimming come from the DNA, and the V and J calls and clone size come from that table. The sample comprises about 59,000 clones, roughly 85% of which are singletons, and approximately 3.4% rests with the top ten. This CDR3 region has 13 residues. Germline assignment: CDR1 SGHRS and CDR2 YFSETQ. Trimming took 0 bases from V and 4 from J, leaving 5 bases between them. The chain has TRBV5-1 and TRBJ2-1; no clear D. Sample: peripheral blood. This clonotype was obtained from a man aged 55 to 70 with acute or convalescent COVID-19. The CDR3 sequence is CASSLGSYNEQFF. The CDR3 DNA is TGCGCCAGCAGCTTGGGGAGTTACAATGAGCAGTTCTTC.